A single sample gave rise to the 14 T cell receptor beta chains below, sequenced in a study of T cells after yellow fever vaccination (dated by TCRdb to the late 2010s). Interpreted using the paper, the treatment or condition label stands for: live attenuated yellow fever vaccine strain. Library construction relied on 5' RACE. TCRdb shows the sequencer as Illumina HiSeq 2500. Starting from the raw public reads, TCRdb applied fastp trimming at Q25, assembled clones with MiXCR and retained in-frame beta chains. Identical CDR3 protein sequences are pooled into one entry, listed with their most common genes and DNA. The table for this sample lists approximately 510,000 distinct CDR3 sequences; about a fifth of them were counted only once. About a sixth of the sample comes from the top ten. The sample here was PBMCs, taken about 21 days after the first yellow fever vaccination. These receptors all come from a young man who received the YFV17D yellow fever vaccine.

The chain joins TRBV4-2 to TRBJ2-7, with D perhaps TRBD1 (6 bases). This CDR3 has 14 amino acids. V was pared by 1 base and J by 3 bases, with 10 bases between. Germline CDR1 LGHNA, CDR2 YNFKEQ. This chain's CDR3 is CASSQGGQVYEQYF. CDR3 nucleotides: TGTGCCAGCAGCCAAGGGGGGCAAGTCTACGAGCAGTACTTC.

This clonotype was observed a handful of times. V is TRBV7-9 and J is TRBJ2-1; 8 bases align to TRBD2. Germline V gene data show CDR1 as SEHNR and CDR2 as FQNEAQ (reference sequence). The CDR3 has 16 amino acids. V was clipped by 5 bases and J by 4 bases; unmatched bases: 10. CDR3 nucleotide sequence: TGTGCCAGCAGCCTTCCTTGGGGCGGGGGGTACAATGAGCAGTTCTTC. Translating it yields CASSLPWGGGYNEQFF.

The chain carries TRBV3-1 and TRBJ1-6; D remains unclear. Trimming took off 2 bases at V and 10 bases at J, with 15 bases between the two ends. Germline CDR1 reads LGHDT; CDR2 reads YNNKEL (reference sequence). CDR3 length: 15 amino acids. In DNA, the CDR3 is TGTGCCAGCAGCCAATTTGGCGGCCTAAGCTCACCCCTCCACTTT. Translated: CASSQFGGLSSPLHF.

This rearrangement joins TRBV6-5 to TRBJ2-7, with D perhaps assigned TRBD1 or TRBD2 (6 bases each). This CDR3 region has 12 residues. CDR1 is MNHEY and CDR2 is SVGAGI in the germline V gene. Trimming took 8 bases from V and 2 from J, leaving 10 bases between them. CDR3 sequence reads: CASGRGAYEQYF. As DNA, the CDR3 is TGTGCCAGCGGTAGGGGGGCCTACGAGCAGTACTTC.

The CDR3: CASSPRGLAVLNEQFF. The CDR3 DNA sequence: TGTGCCAGCAGCCCGCGTGGGCTAGCAGTCCTAAATGAGCAGTTCTTC. The gene calls are TRBV7-9 and TRBJ2-1, with D perhaps matching TRBD2 (5 bases). CDR1 is SEHNR, CDR2 FQNEAQ, per germline (reference sequence). The CDR3 length is 16 residues. V shed 5 bases and J shed 7 bases, with 21 bases lying between them.

J is TRBJ1-1 and V is TRBV7-2, with a possible D match to TRBD1 (5 bases). V gave up 0 bases and J gave up 3 bases, with 8 bases separating them. Germline V gives CDR1 SGHTA, CDR2 FQGNSA. The CDR3 has 14 amino acids. The CDR3 loop is CASSLAEGYTEAFF. The CDR3 DNA reads TGTGCCAGCAGCTTAGCAGAGGGGTACACTGAAGCTTTCTTT.

This sequence joins TRBV20-1 and TRBJ2-3, with D hard to call. V lost 2 bases, J lost 2 bases, and 14 bases lay in between. This CDR3 comprises 15 residues. Germline loops: CDR1 DFQATT, CDR2 SNEGSKA (reference sequence). CDR3 bases: TGCAGTGCTAGATTTCGGCAGACTGCCACAGATACGCAGTATTTT. Translation: CSARFRQTATDTQYF.

The sample holds many counts of this clonotype. V and J are TRBV6-5 and TRBJ2-3; D tentatively fits TRBD1 or TRBD2 (6 bases each). The germline V gene encodes CDR1 MNHEY and CDR2 SVGAGI. V dropped 2 bases and J dropped 5 bases, with 23 bases sitting between them. CDR3 length: 18 amino acids. CDR3 in DNA: TGTGCCAGCAGTTACATTGGGGGGAGAGGGGGGAAATTAGATACGCAGTATTTT. The encoded protein is CASSYIGGRGGKLDTQYF.

V usage is TRBV5-1 and J usage is TRBJ1-2, with TRBD1 matching over 7 bases. V shed 0 bases, J shed 5 bases, and the junction held 4 bases outside the gene matches. CDR1 and CDR2 (germline): SGHRS, YFSETQ. The CDR3 totals 14 residues. Here the CDR3 DNA reads TGCGCCAGCAGCTTGGGAACAGGGGAGTATGGCTACACCTTC. This gives the protein CASSLGTGEYGYTF.

The gene calls are TRBV28 and TRBJ1-2, with D tentatively TRBD1 (5 bases). Germline-derived CDR1 and CDR2 are MDHEN and SYDVKM. The CDR3 totals 12 residues. Trimming took 5 bases from V and 4 from J, leaving 8 bases between them. The DNA for the CDR3 is TGTGCCAGCAGTGCAGGGATCTATGGCTACACCTTC. This sequence encodes CASSAGIYGYTF.

This clonotype was counted a few times. J is TRBJ2-5 and V is TRBV18, with 7 bases aligning to TRBD1. The CDR3 covers 12 residues. From germline, CDR1 is KGHSH and CDR2 LQKENI. V shed 3 bases, J shed 10 bases, and the junction held 5 bases outside the gene matches. CDR3 in amino acids: CASSPSDRVQYF. CDR3 in DNA: TGTGCCAGCTCACCCTCCGACAGGGTCCAGTACTTC.

This clonotype was found many times. V gene TRBV5-1 combines with J gene TRBJ2-7; no firm D call. CDR1 and CDR2 (germline): SGHRS, YFSETQ. CDR3 length: 13 amino acids. V was clipped by 1 base and J by 2 bases, with 7 bases between them. The CDR3 DNA follows: TGCGCCAGCAGCTTGCGTCCCCCCTACGAGCAGTACTTC. This translates into CASSLRPPYEQYF.

Only a few counts were recorded for this clonotype. This chain uses TRBV18 with TRBJ2-5; perhaps TRBD1 as D (6 bases). Germline-derived CDR1 and CDR2 are KGHSH and LQKENI. Deletions cut 8 bases from V and 2 bases from J, with 12 bases between. The length of the CDR3 is 13 residues. Here the CDR3 reads CASAPGQQETQYF. The CDR3 nucleotides are TGTGCCAGCGCGCCGGGACAACAAGAGACCCAGTACTTC.

The rearrangement links TRBV12-3 or TRBV12-4 to TRBJ1-2, with no clear D. With 3 bases removed from V and 0 bases from J, the gap between germline ends came to 14 bases. The CDR3 length is 16 residues. The CDR3: CASSFSWTQTNYGYTF. The DNA of the CDR3 is TGTGCCAGCAGTTTCTCTTGGACTCAAACTAACTATGGCTACACCTTC.